These T cell receptor beta chains were read from a single sample in a study of T cells after yellow fever vaccination. TCRdb fed the 5' RACE reads into MiXCR, producing one record per CDR3 protein. The sample includes about 25,000 distinct CDR3 sequences, approximately 3.5% of them seen just once. The sample here was PBMCs, either bulk or a sorted T-cell subset (CD4+, CD8+, memory, or dextramer-sorted; not recorded which), taken around 45 days after the first yellow fever vaccination. These receptors were taken from a man in his late teens or twenties who received the YFV17D yellow fever vaccine. The CDR3 runs from the conserved cysteine through the conserved F or W. A D gene is named only where the DNA matches it firmly. Clone size is given for some rows only: seen once, a few or many times, or a class if the clone is expanded.

j_gene	d_gene	v_gene	abundance	CDR3aa	CDR3nt
TRBJ1-1	NA	TRBV6-2/TRBV6-3	many	CASSPGGGNTEAFF	TGTGCCAGCAGTCCCGGAGGAGGGAACACTGAAGCTTTCTTT
TRBJ2-5	NA	TRBV7-2	many	CASSFRDWSETQYF	TGTGCCAGCAGCTTCCGGGACTGGTCAGAGACCCAGTACTTC
TRBJ2-5	TRBD2	TRBV7-3	many	CASSLTSGGAETQYF	TGTGCCAGCAGCTTGACTAGCGGGGGGGCCGAGACCCAGTACTTC
TRBJ1-1	TRBD1	TRBV18	many	CASSAGTGLEAFF	TGTGCCAGCTCGGCCGGGACAGGGCTTGAAGCTTTCTTT
TRBJ1-2	TRBD1	TRBV19	many	CASSTTGQGAYGYTF	TGTGCCAGTAGCACCACGGGACAGGGGGCATATGGCTACACCTTC
TRBJ2-6	NA	TRBV5-6	many	CASSLGTSGANVLTF	TGTGCCAGCAGCTTGGGGACCTCTGGGGCCAACGTCCTGACTTTC
TRBJ2-2	NA	TRBV5-1	many	CASSLAGTLTGELFF	TGCGCCAGCAGCTTGGCGGGCACCCTCACCGGGGAGCTGTTTTTT
TRBJ1-4	NA	TRBV4-1	many	CASSQGRRTATNEKLFF	TGCGCCAGCAGCCAAGGACGAAGGACAGCAACTAATGAAAAACTGTTTTTT
TRBJ1-2	TRBD1	TRBV3-1	many	CASSQRTGNYGYTF	TGTGCCAGCAGCCAAAGGACAGGGAACTATGGCTACACCTTC
TRBJ2-7	NA	TRBV12-3/TRBV12-4	medium-sized	CASRRDGYYEQYF	TGTGCCAGCAGAAGGGACGGATACTACGAGCAGTACTTC
TRBJ2-7	TRBD2	TRBV7-2	many	CASSRGPGTSGAYEQYF	TGTGCCAGCAGCAGAGGACCCGGGACTAGCGGGGCCTACGAGCAGTACTTC
TRBJ2-3	NA	TRBV12-3/TRBV12-4	many	CATKLSGSDTQYF	TGTGCCACTAAGCTTTCCGGATCAGATACGCAGTATTTT
TRBJ2-5	TRBD2	TRBV20-1	many	CSANGAGLAGEYQETQYF	TGCAGTGCTAACGGAGCGGGACTAGCGGGGGAGTACCAAGAGACCCAGTACTTC
TRBJ2-3	NA	TRBV10-3	many	CAIRERLQSSTDTQYF	TGTGCCATCAGGGAGCGGCTACAATCTAGCACAGATACGCAGTATTTT
TRBJ2-1	TRBD1	TRBV20-1	many	CSARMVDRGIGNEQFF	TGCAGTGCTAGAATGGTGGACAGGGGGATTGGGAATGAGCAGTTCTTC
TRBJ1-2	NA	TRBV6-5	many	CASTSGGGAYGYTF	TGTGCCAGCACCTCCGGGGGGGGGGCCTATGGCTACACCTTC
TRBJ2-5	NA	TRBV5-1	many	CASMKEGYQETQYF	TGCGCCAGCATGAAGGAGGGGTACCAAGAGACCCAGTACTTC
TRBJ2-7	NA	TRBV5-4	many	CASSLEAGAREQYF	TGTGCCAGCAGCTTGGAGGCAGGGGCAAGGGAGCAGTACTTC
TRBJ2-4	TRBD1	TRBV7-2	many	CASSFPGGDIQYF	TGTGCCAGCAGCTTTCCAGGGGGTGACATTCAGTACTTC
TRBJ2-3	NA	TRBV5-1	many	CASSPSGVDTQYF	TGCGCCAGCTCCCCTTCTGGGGTGGATACGCAGTATTTT
TRBJ2-1	NA	TRBV18	many	CASSPSNEQFF	TGTGCCAGCTCACCCAGCAATGAGCAGTTCTTC
TRBJ1-6	NA	TRBV7-2	many	CASRRQSSPLHF	TGTGCCAGCAGACGACAAAGTTCACCCCTCCACTTT
TRBJ2-2	TRBD2	TRBV5-4	many	CASSIGLVSNTGELFF	TGTGCCAGCAGCATCGGACTAGTCAGCAACACCGGGGAGCTGTTTTTT
TRBJ2-3	NA	TRBV7-2	many	CASSFVPRNTDTQYF	TGTGCCAGCAGCTTCGTCCCCCGAAACACAGATACGCAGTATTTT
TRBJ1-1	NA	TRBV4-2	medium-sized	CASSPFKGLEDTEAFF	TGTGCCAGCAGCCCATTCAAGGGGTTAGAGGACACTGAAGCTTTCTTT
TRBJ2-3	NA	TRBV6-1	many	CASSEEDRHTDTQYF	TGTGCCAGCAGTGAAGAGGACAGACACACAGATACGCAGTATTTT
TRBJ2-7	TRBD1	TRBV20-1	many	CSAPLGTGGSDEQYF	TGCAGTGCCCCCCTCGGGACAGGGGGCAGTGACGAGCAGTACTTC
TRBJ1-4	TRBD1	TRBV4-1	many	CASSQERPRTGHEKLFF	TGCGCCAGCAGCCAAGAAAGGCCAAGGACAGGGCATGAAAAACTGTTTTTT
TRBJ2-7	TRBD1	TRBV25-1	many	CASSRWTGGYNEQYF	TGTGCCAGCAGCCGCTGGACAGGGGGCTACAACGAGCAGTACTTC
TRBJ2-3	NA	TRBV29-1	many	CSVATSTDTQYF	TGCAGCGTTGCCACTAGCACAGATACGCAGTATTTT
TRBJ2-3	NA	TRBV29-1	many	CSVDSLTDTQYF	TGCAGCGTTGACAGCCTAACAGATACGCAGTATTTT
TRBJ2-1	NA	TRBV7-2	many	CASSYARDNEQFF	TGTGCCAGCAGCTACGCGCGGGACAATGAGCAGTTCTTC
TRBJ2-3	NA	TRBV15	many	CATSRDHFPKSTDTQYF	TGTGCCACCAGCAGAGATCACTTCCCCAAAAGCACAGATACGCAGTATTTT
TRBJ1-1	NA	TRBV6-4	NA	CASCFGGYTARPRDTEAFF	TGTGCCAGCTGTTTTGGGGGATACACCGCCCGCCCGAGGGACACTGAAGCTTTCTTT
TRBJ2-2	NA	TRBV5-1	many	CASSLGDRETGELFF	TGCGCCAGCAGCTTGGGGGACCGAGAGACCGGGGAGCTGTTTTTT
TRBJ1-6	NA	TRBV6-5	many	CASSYRDSPLHF	TGTGCCAGCAGTTATCGGGACTCACCCCTCCACTTT
TRBJ1-5	TRBD1	TRBV7-7	NA	CACSSWGQGGRTDQPQHF	TGTGCCTGCAGCTCTTGGGGCCAGGGGGGAAGGACGGATCAGCCCCAGCATTTT
TRBJ2-7	NA	TRBV4-3	many	CASSQVLSEKEQYF	TGCGCCAGCAGCCAAGTCTTATCCGAGAAAGAGCAGTACTTC
TRBJ2-1	NA	TRBV5-1	NA	CASSFTGSSYNEQFF	TGCGCCAGCAGCTTTACTGGGAGCTCCTACAATGAGCAGTTCTTC
TRBJ2-5	NA	TRBV6-1	many	CASSLFGQQETQYF	TGTGCCAGCAGCCTCTTCGGGCAGCAAGAGACCCAGTACTTC
TRBJ1-1	TRBD1	TRBV19	many	CASSGRRTGKNTEAFF	TGTGCCAGTAGCGGCCGGAGGACAGGGAAGAACACTGAAGCTTTCTTT